Listed below are T cell receptor beta chains from one sample, sequenced in a study of CD8 T cells in ankylosing spondylitis. A single record per CDR3 protein comes from TCRdb applying MiXCR to the 5' RACE reads. The repertoire holds under 250,000 distinct CDR3 sequences, 9.5% to 12% seen once, with around 6.5% in the top ten. Sequenced: blood, either unsorted or a sorted T cell fraction (not recorded which). The receptors originated from a male donor with ankylosing spondylitis or in good health (not recorded which). The CDR3 runs from the conserved cysteine through the conserved F or W. A D gene is named only where the DNA matches it firmly. The size field is filled for only some rows; it gives once, few, many or a size class.

abundance | j_gene | len | v_gene | d_gene | CDR3nt | CDR3aa
many | TRBJ2-3 | 15 | TRBV5-1 | NA | TGCGCCAGCAGCTTGGCGTGGAGTGGAACAGATACGCAGTATTTT | CASSLAWSGTDTQYF
NA | TRBJ1-2 | 14 | TRBV5-6 | TRBD1 | TGTGCCAGCAGCATTGGACAGGGCGACTATGGCTACACCTTC | CASSIGQGDYGYTF
NA | TRBJ2-7 | 11 | TRBV7-9 | NA | TGTGCCAGCAGCCCAGGGAATGGACAGTACTTC | CASSPGNGQYF
NA | TRBJ2-7 | 15 | TRBV20-1 | NA | TGCAGTGCAGAGGTCCCTGGACTGCCTTCCTACGAGCAGTACTTC | CSAEVPGLPSYEQYF
many | TRBJ2-3 | 15 | TRBV20-1 | NA | TGCAGTGCCGAGTGGCGGACCCCTAGCACAGATACGCAGTATTTT | CSAEWRTPSTDTQYF
many | TRBJ1-6 | 19 | TRBV6-1 | TRBD1 | TGTGCCAGCAGTGAACGGACAGGGTCTTCAAGAGTATTTAATTCACCCCTCCACTTT | CASSERTGSSRVFNSPLHF
NA | TRBJ2-7 | 14 | TRBV20-1 | NA | TGCAGTGCCCGGACCCGGGACGGAACCTACGAGCAGTACTTC | CSARTRDGTYEQYF
many | TRBJ2-1 | 16 | TRBV12-3/TRBV12-4 | TRBD2 | TGTGCCAGCAGTTTAATTGGCGGGAGCTCCTACAATGAGCAGTTCTTC | CASSLIGGSSYNEQFF
many | TRBJ2-5 | 13 | TRBV20-1 | TRBD1 | TGCAGTGCTACGGGACAGATAAAAGAGACCCAGTACTTC | CSATGQIKETQYF
few | TRBJ2-1 | 15 | TRBV2 | TRBD1 | TGTGCCAGCAGTGAAGGAGGGGGCGGATACAATGAGCAGTTCTTC | CASSEGGGGYNEQFF
many | TRBJ2-7 | 18 | TRBV3-1 | TRBD2 | TGTGCCAGCAGCCAGGTGCCTAGCGGGAGGGCCAACCCCTACGAGCAGTACTTC | CASSQVPSGRANPYEQYF
NA | TRBJ1-3 | 15 | TRBV18 | NA | TGTGCCAGCTCACCGCCAGGGCGCTCTGGAAACACCATATATTTT | CASSPPGRSGNTIYF
NA | TRBJ1-2 | 13 | TRBV19 | TRBD1 | TGTGCCAGTAGTTCCCGGGACAGACTTGGTGACACCTTC | CASSSRDRLGDTF
many | TRBJ2-7 | 14 | TRBV20-1 | TRBD2 | TGCAGTGCTAGAGATGCTAGCGGAGTGTACGAGCAGTACTTC | CSARDASGVYEQYF
few | TRBJ2-2 | 14 | TRBV2 | TRBD1 | TGTGCCACTCAGGGGGCGCAGGCCACCGGGGAGCTGTTTTTT | CATQGAQATGELFF
many | TRBJ2-1 | 13 | TRBV28 | NA | TGTGCCAGCAGCATCCTTAGAAGCAATGAGCAGTTCTTC | CASSILRSNEQFF
NA | TRBJ1-4 | 15 | TRBV5-1 | NA | TGCGCCAGCAGCTTTTTCGGATCCAACAATGAAAAACTGTTTTTT | CASSFFGSNNEKLFF
many | TRBJ2-3 | 14 | TRBV20-1 | TRBD2 | TGCAGTGCCAGCCCCCCCGGGGGGAAAGATACGCAGTATTTT | CSASPPGGKDTQYF
many | TRBJ2-2 | 13 | TRBV5-1 | NA | TGCGCCAGCAGCCCGCTCGGGAGCGGGGAGCTGTTTTTT | CASSPLGSGELFF
NA | TRBJ2-1 | 13 | TRBV11-3 | NA | TGTGCCAGCAGCTTAGATCATGGCGATGACCAGTTCTTC | CASSLDHGDDQFF
many | TRBJ2-1 | 16 | TRBV5-1 | NA | TGCGCCAGCAGCCGGACCGGACGGGGAGATATCAATGAGCAGTTCTTC | CASSRTGRGDINEQFF
NA | TRBJ2-7 | 13 | TRBV20-1 | NA | TGCAGTTGCAATTCCCAGGGTATGAACGAGCAGTACTTC | CSCNSQGMNEQYF
many | TRBJ1-5 | 13 | TRBV20-1 | NA | TGCAGTGCTAGTGTAGGGTTGAATCAGCCCCAGCATTTT | CSASVGLNQPQHF
NA | TRBJ1-2 | 11 | TRBV10-2 | NA | TGCGCCAGCGGGAGGGACCATGGCTACACCTTC | CASGRDHGYTF
many | TRBJ2-3 | 15 | TRBV12-5 | NA | TGTGCTAGTGGTTTGTCCGACGATAACACAGATACGCAGTATTTT | CASGLSDDNTDTQYF
many | TRBJ2-3 | 16 | TRBV6-5 | TRBD2 | TGTGCCAGCAGGAAGCGGGGGGCATCTAGCACAGATACGCAGTATTTT | CASRKRGASSTDTQYF
many | TRBJ2-1 | 17 | TRBV12-3/TRBV12-4 | NA | TGTGCCAGCAGCCCGCCTGGTGGGATGGTCGGAGACAATGAGCAGTTCTTC | CASSPPGGMVGDNEQFF
few | TRBJ2-2 | 14 | TRBV28 | TRBD1 | TGTGCCAGCCGGGACAGGGGGGAAACCGGGGAGCTGTTTTTT | CASRDRGETGELFF
NA | TRBJ2-7 | 15 | TRBV7-9 | NA | TGTGTCAGCAGCTCGGAGAAGAATCGGCCCTACGAGCAGTACTTC | CVSSSEKNRPYEQYF
many | TRBJ2-7 | 13 | TRBV12-3/TRBV12-4 | NA | TGTGCCAGCAGTGGAACAGCAACCTACGAGCAGTACTTC | CASSGTATYEQYF
many | TRBJ2-1 | 12 | TRBV20-1 | NA | TGCAGTGCTAGTCCTTTTGAGAGTGAGCAGTTCTTC | CSASPFESEQFF
few | TRBJ2-7 | 15 | TRBV3-1 | TRBD2 | TGTGCCAGCAGCCAAGAGCCTAGCGGGGCTTACGAGCAGTACTTC | CASSQEPSGAYEQYF
NA | TRBJ2-5 | 16 | TRBV7-3 | TRBD2 | TGTGCCAGCAGCTTGGCCCACGGGGGGGCCGCGGAGACCCAGTACTTC | CASSLAHGGAAETQYF
NA | TRBJ1-5 | 13 | TRBV10-3 | TRBD1 | TGTGCCATGGGGGACAGAGTTAATCAGCCCCAGCATTTT | CAMGDRVNQPQHF
NA | TRBJ1-3 | 16 | TRBV10-3 | NA | TGTGCCATCAGTGGGGGGAACGGAAACTCTGGAAACACCATATATTTT | CAISGGNGNSGNTIYF
few | TRBJ1-2 | 15 | TRBV19 | TRBD1 | TGTGCCAGTAGTACCTTCGAGGACAGGGTCCATGGCTACACCTTC | CASSTFEDRVHGYTF
many | TRBJ2-5 | 14 | TRBV3-1 | NA | TGTGCCAGCAGCCAAGATGCTGCTGCGGAGACCCAGTACTTC | CASSQDAAAETQYF
few | TRBJ2-5 | 13 | TRBV20-1 | NA | TGCAGTGCTAGAATCGGTGTGGGGGAGACCCAGTACTTC | CSARIGVGETQYF
few | TRBJ2-3 | 16 | TRBV5-1 | NA | TGCGCCAGCAGCTTGGACGGGGAACCTCCCACAGATACGCAGTATTTT | CASSLDGEPPTDTQYF
many | TRBJ2-2 | 16 | TRBV5-1 | TRBD2 | TGCGCCAGCAGCTCCCGGACTAGCGGGAACACCGGGGAGCTGTTTTTT | CASSSRTSGNTGELFF
many | TRBJ2-3 | 14 | TRBV5-6 | NA | TGTGCCAGCAGCTTACAGCCGACGGGCAATACGCAGTATTTT | CASSLQPTGNTQYF
many | TRBJ2-2 | 15 | TRBV12-3/TRBV12-4 | NA | TGTGCCAGCAGTCCCCGGACTTCGAACACCGGGGAGCTGTTTTTT | CASSPRTSNTGELFF
NA | TRBJ2-2 | 16 | TRBV11-2 | TRBD2 | TGTGCCAGCAGCCAGACTAGCGGGAGATTCCCCGGGGAGCTGTTTTTT | CASSQTSGRFPGELFF
NA | TRBJ2-1 | 12 | TRBV5-1 | NA | TGCGCCAGCAGCTGGGCCTTCAATGAGCAGTTCTTC | CASSWAFNEQFF
many | TRBJ2-1 | 15 | TRBV7-3 | TRBD2 | TGTGCCAGCAGCCGGACTAGCGGGAGCACGTATGAGCAGTTCTTC | CASSRTSGSTYEQFF
NA | TRBJ2-7 | 18 | TRBV11-1 | TRBD2 | TGTGCCAGCAGCTTAGTTGGGACTAGCGGGACCTCCCGGAACGAGCAGTACTTC | CASSLVGTSGTSRNEQYF
many | TRBJ2-2 | 13 | TRBV9 | NA | TGTGCCAGCAGCTTCCTGGGATCCGGGGAGCTGTTTTTT | CASSFLGSGELFF
few | TRBJ2-2 | 15 | TRBV20-1 | NA | TGCAGTGCTAGAGATCGGAGGGGTAGGGGCGGGGAGCTGTTTTTT | CSARDRRGRGGELFF
many | TRBJ1-2 | 13 | TRBV25-1 | NA | TGTGCCAGCTGTGGGGGGGGCATCAATGGCTACACCTTC | CASCGGGINGYTF
many | TRBJ1-1 | 13 | TRBV6-5 | NA | TGTGCCAGCAGATTATACAGGGACACTGAAGCTTTCTTT | CASRLYRDTEAFF
NA | TRBJ1-2 | 15 | TRBV12-2 | NA | TGTGCAAGTCGCCCACACAACAGGGGGCTGTATGGCTACACCTTC | CASRPHNRGLYGYTF
many | TRBJ1-1 | 15 | TRBV7-8 | NA | TGTGCCAGCACCTTTTCGAAGGGGTGGGGAACTGAAGCTTTCTTT | CASTFSKGWGTEAFF
many | TRBJ1-1 | 17 | TRBV12-5 | TRBD1 | TGTGCTAGTGGTTTGGTGAACAAGGGACAGTTGAACACTGAAGCTTTCTTT | CASGLVNKGQLNTEAFF
NA | TRBJ2-5 | 15 | TRBV6-1 | NA | TGTGCCAGCACATCGTACAGGGAAAGCCAAGAGACCCAGTACTTC | CASTSYRESQETQYF
many | TRBJ2-7 | 12 | TRBV5-1 | NA | TGCGCCAGCAGTCAGGGGTCGGACGAGCAGTACTTC | CASSQGSDEQYF
many | TRBJ2-5 | 11 | TRBV29-1 | NA | TGCAGCGCTTCCCACAGGGAGACCCAGTACTTC | CSASHRETQYF
few | TRBJ2-2 | 15 | TRBV20-1 | TRBD2 | TGCAGTGCCCCCGTGGGAGGGGCGAACACCGGGGAGCTGTTTTTT | CSAPVGGANTGELFF
many | TRBJ2-7 | 18 | TRBV4-1 | TRBD2 | TGCGCCAGCAGCCGCGCGACTAGCGGGGGGGCCTTTCTCTACGAGCAGTACTTC | CASSRATSGGAFLYEQYF
many | TRBJ1-5 | 13 | TRBV12-3/TRBV12-4 | NA | TGTGCCAGCAACCTGGCGGGGATGGAGCCCCAGCATTTT | CASNLAGMEPQHF
many | TRBJ2-5 | 14 | TRBV6-1 | TRBD1 | TGTGCCAGCAGTACCACAGGGGACGGAGAGACCCAGTACTTC | CASSTTGDGETQYF